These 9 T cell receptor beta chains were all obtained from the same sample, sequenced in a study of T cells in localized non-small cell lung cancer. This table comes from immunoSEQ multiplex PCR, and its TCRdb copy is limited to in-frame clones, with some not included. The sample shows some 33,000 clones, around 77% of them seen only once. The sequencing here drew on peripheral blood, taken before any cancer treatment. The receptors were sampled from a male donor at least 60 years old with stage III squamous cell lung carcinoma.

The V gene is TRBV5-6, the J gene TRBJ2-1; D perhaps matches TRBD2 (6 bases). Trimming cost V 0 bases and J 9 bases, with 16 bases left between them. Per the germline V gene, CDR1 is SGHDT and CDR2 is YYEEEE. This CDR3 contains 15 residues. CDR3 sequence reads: CASSLASWWGGEQFF. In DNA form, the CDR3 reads TGTGCCAGCAGCTTGGCTTCTTGGTGGGGAGGTGAGCAGTTCTTC.

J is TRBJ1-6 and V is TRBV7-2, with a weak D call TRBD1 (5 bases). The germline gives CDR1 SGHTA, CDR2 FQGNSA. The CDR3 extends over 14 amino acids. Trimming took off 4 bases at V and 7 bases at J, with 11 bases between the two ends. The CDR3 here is CASSSGFENSPLHF. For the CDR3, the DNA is TGTGCCAGCAGCTCAGGGTTCGAAAATTCACCCCTCCACTTT.

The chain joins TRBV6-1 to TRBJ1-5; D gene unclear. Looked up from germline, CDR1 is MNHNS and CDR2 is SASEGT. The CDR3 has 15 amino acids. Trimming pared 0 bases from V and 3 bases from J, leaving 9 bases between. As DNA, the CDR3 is TGTGCCAGCAGTGAAGCGCGGGAATCCAATCAGCCCCAGCATTTT. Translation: CASSEARESNQPQHF.

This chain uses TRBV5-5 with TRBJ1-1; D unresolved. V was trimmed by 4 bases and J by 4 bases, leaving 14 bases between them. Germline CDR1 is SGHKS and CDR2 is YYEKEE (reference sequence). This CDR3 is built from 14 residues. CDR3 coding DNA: TGTGCCAGCAGCCCTGGCCACGCGGGCACTGAAGCTTTCTTT. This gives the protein CASSPGHAGTEAFF.

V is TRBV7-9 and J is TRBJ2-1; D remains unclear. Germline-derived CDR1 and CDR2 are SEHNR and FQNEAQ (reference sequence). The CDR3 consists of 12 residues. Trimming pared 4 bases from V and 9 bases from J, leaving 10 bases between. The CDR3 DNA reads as TGTGCCAGCAGCTCCCTGGGAAGTGAGCAGTTCTTC. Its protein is CASSSLGSEQFF.

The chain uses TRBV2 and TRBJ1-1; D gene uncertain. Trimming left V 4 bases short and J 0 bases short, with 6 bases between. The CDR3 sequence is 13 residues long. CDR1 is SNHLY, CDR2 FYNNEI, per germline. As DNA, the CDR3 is TGTGCCAGCAGTGTTTTATTGAACACTGAAGCTTTCTTT. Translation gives CASSVLLNTEAFF.

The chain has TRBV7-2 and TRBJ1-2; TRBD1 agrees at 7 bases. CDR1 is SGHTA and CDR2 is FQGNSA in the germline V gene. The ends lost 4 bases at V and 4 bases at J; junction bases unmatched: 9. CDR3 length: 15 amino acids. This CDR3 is CASSSSRGTAYGYTF. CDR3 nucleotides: TGTGCCAGCAGCTCCTCCCGGGGGACAGCCTATGGCTACACCTTC. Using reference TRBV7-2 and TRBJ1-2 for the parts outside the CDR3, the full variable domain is GAGVSQSPSNKVTEKGKDVELRCDPISGHTALYWYRQSLGQGLEFLIYFQGNSAPDKSGLPSDRFSAERTGGSVSTLTIQRTQQEDSAVYLCASSSSRGTAYGYTFGSGTRLTVV.

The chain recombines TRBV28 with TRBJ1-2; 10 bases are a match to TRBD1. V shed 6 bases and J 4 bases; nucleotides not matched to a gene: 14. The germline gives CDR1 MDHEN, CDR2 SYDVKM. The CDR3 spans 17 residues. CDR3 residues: CASRQTGTGATLYGYTF. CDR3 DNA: TGTGCCAGCAGACAAACCGGGACAGGGGCGACTCTCTATGGCTACACCTTC.

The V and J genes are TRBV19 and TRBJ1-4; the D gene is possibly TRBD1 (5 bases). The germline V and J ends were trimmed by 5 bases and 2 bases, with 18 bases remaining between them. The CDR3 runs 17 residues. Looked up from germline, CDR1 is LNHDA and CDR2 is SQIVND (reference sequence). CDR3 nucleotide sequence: TGTGCCAGTAGTTGGAGAGGAGGGAAGGGGACTAATGAAAAACTGTTTTTT. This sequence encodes CASSWRGGKGTNEKLFF.